The clone carrying this TCR beta chain has a handful of counts. From germline, CDR1 is SGHKS and CDR2 YYEKEE (reference sequence). Trimming at V came to 2 bases and at J to 7 bases, leaving 5 bases not matched to a gene. This CDR3 is built from 15 residues. These data belong to a study of PD-1 blockade in mismatch repair-deficient tumors. The assay was immunoSEQ multiplex PCR, and TCRdb's table has in-frame clones only and misses some. The sample includes 15,000 to 20,000 clones, more than 70% of them seen just once. The chain uses TRBV5-5 and TRBJ2-1, with TRBD2 matching over 11 bases. This sample comprised PBMCs, obtained before pembrolizumab treatment. The sequence derives from an adult with mismatch repair-deficient cancer. The DNA for the CDR3 is TGTGCCAGCAGCTTTCAGACTAGCGGGATGAATGAGCAGTTCTTC. Protein: CASSFQTSGMNEQFF.